What follows describes a single T cell receptor (beta chain). As yet, its antigen is unknown. This sample is part of a study of T-cell memory formation after mild COVID-19. A 5'RACE reaction primed in the constant segment made cDNA libraries of TCR alpha and TCR beta, and these carried sample barcodes and UMIs. MiXCR, run by TCRdb on the 5' RACE reads, gives a single entry per CDR3 protein. The data hold under 550,000 distinct CDR3 sequences, with approximately 19% observed a single time. Study results and caveats: Researchers could not confirm that second-wave clones peaking on day 37 targeted SARS-CoV-2. Clones that contracted clustered mainly in CM and EM if CD4+ and in EMRA if CD8+.

This TCR was recovered from a man between 18 and 29 years old who had mild COVID-19 (a few samples of this study predate the infection). Cell type and time point are not known. The sample taken for sequencing was PBMCs or a T cell subset sorted from them (not recorded which).

The CDR3 spells CSARRWQGDTGELFF. CDR3 coding DNA: TGCAGTGCTAGAAGGTGGCAGGGGGACACCGGGGAGCTGTTTTTT. The chain combines TRBV20-1 with TRBJ2-2, with 7 bases that match TRBD1. Per the germline V gene, CDR1 is DFQATT and CDR2 is SNEGSKA (reference sequence). This CDR3 has 15 residues. V lost 2 bases to trimming and J lost 3 bases; unmatched junction nucleotides: 6.